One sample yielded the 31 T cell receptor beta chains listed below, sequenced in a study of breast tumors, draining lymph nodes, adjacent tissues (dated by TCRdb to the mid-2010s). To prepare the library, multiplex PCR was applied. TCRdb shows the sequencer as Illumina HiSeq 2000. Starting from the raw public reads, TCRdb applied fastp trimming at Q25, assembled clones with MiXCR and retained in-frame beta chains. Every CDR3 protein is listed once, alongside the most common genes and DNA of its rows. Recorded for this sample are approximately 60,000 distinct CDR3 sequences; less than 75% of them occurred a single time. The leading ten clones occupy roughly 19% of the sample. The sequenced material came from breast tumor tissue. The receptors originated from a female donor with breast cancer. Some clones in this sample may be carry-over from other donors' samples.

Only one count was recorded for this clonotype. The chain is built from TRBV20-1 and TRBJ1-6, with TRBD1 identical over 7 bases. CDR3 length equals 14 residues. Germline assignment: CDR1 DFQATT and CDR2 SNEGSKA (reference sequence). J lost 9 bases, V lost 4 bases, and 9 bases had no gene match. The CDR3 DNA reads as TGCAGTGCTATAAGCGACAGGGTATTTTCACCCCTCCACTTT. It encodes CSAISDRVFSPLHF.

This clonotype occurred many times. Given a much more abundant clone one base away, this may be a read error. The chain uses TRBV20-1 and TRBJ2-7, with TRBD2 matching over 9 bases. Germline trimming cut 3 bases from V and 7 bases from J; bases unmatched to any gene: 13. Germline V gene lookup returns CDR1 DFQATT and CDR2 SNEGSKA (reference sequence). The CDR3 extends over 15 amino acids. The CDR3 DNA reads TGCAGTGCTAGGAGAGGGTCTAGCGGGACGGAAGAGCAGTACTTC. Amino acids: CSARRGSSGTEEQYF.

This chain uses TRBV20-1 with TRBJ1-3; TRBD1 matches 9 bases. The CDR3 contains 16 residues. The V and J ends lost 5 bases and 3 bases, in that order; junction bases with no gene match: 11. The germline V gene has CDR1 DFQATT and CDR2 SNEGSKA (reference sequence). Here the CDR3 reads CSAFVRGTGFGNTIYF. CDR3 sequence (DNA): TGCAGTGCTTTCGTTCGGGGGACAGGGTTTGGAAACACCATATATTTT.

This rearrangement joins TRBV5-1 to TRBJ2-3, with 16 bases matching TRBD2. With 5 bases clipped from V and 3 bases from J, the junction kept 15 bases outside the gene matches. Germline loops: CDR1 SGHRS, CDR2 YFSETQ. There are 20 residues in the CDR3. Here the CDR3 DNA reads TGCGCCAGCAGGTTGATTCCGGGACTAGCGGGAGGGCCGGGAACAGATACGCAGTATTTT. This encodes CASRLIPGLAGGPGTDTQYF.

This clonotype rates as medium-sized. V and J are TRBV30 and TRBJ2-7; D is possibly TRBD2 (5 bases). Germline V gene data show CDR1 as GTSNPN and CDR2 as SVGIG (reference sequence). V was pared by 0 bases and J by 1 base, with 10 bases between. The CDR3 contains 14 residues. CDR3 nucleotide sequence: TGTGCCTGGAGTGTCACCGGACTTTCCTACGAGCAGTACTTC. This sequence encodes CAWSVTGLSYEQYF.

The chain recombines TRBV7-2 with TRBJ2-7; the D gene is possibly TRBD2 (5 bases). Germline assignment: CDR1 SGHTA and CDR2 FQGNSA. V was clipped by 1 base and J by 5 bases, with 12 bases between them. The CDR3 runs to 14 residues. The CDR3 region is CASSLGVAGDEQYF. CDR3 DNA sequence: TGTGCCAGCAGCTTAGGAGTGGCGGGTGACGAGCAGTACTTC.

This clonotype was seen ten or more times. CDR3 sequence: CASSLAQGIAEAFF. The DNA for the CDR3 is TGCGCCAGCAGCTTGGCACAGGGGATCGCTGAAGCTTTCTTT. The genes are TRBV5-1 and TRBJ1-1; 7 positions agree with TRBD1. The CDR3 has 14 residues. Germline lookup yields CDR1 SGHRS and CDR2 YFSETQ. The ends lost 0 bases at V and 6 bases at J; junction bases unmatched: 5. Variable domain in full (rest from reference TRBV5-1 and TRBJ1-1): KAGVTQTPRYLIKTRGQQVTLSCSPISGHRSVSWYQQTPGQGLQFLFEYFSETQRNKGNFPGRFSGRQFSNSRSEMNVSTLELGDSALYLCASSLAQGIAEAFFGQGTRLTVV.

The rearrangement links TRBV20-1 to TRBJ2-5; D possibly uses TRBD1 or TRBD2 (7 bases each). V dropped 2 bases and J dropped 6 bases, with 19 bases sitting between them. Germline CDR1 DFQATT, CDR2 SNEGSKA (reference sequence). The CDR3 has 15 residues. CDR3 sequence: CSARPSRGRGQTQYF. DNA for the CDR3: TGCAGTGCTAGACCCAGTCGGGGGAGGGGGCAGACCCAGTACTTC.

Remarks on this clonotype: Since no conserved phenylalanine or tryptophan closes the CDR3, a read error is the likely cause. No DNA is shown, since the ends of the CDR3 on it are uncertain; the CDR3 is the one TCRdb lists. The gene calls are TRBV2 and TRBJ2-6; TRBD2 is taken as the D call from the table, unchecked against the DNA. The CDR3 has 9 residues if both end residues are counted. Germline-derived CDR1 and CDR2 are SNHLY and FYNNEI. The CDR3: CASSYGLAG.

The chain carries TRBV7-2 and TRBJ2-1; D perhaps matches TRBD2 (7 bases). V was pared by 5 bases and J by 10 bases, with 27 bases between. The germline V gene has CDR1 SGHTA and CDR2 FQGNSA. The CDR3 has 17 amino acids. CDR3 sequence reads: CASSPAGGLSGLWEQFF. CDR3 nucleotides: TGTGCCAGCAGCCCCGCCGGGGGGCTATCCGGCTTGTGGGAGCAGTTCTTC.

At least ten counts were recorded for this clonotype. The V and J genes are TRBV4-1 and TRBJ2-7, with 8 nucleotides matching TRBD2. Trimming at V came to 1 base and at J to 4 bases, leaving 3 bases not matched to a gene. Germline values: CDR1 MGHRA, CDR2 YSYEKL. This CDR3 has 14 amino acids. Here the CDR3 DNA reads TGCGCCAGCAGCCAAGCGGGGGGGAAATACGAGCAGTACTTC. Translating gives CASSQAGGKYEQYF.

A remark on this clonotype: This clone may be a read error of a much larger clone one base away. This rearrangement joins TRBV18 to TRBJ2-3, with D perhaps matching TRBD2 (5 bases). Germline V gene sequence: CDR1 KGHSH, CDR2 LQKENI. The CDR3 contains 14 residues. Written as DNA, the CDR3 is TGTGCCAGCTCGACTTACGGGAACACAGATACGCGGTATTTT. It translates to CASSTYGNTDTRYF.

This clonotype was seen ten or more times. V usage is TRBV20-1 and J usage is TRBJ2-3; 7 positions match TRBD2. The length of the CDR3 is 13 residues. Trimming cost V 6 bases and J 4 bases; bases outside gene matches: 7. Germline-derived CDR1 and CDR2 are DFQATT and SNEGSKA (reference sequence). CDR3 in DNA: TGCAGTGCCTCCTCGGGGAGGGCAGATACGCAGTATTTT. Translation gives CSASSGRADTQYF.

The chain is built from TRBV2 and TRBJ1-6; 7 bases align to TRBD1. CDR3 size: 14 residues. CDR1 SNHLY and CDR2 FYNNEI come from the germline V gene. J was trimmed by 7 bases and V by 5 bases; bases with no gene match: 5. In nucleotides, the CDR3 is TGTGCCAGCAGTAGACAGGGAGGCAATTCACCCCTCCACTTT. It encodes CASSRQGGNSPLHF.

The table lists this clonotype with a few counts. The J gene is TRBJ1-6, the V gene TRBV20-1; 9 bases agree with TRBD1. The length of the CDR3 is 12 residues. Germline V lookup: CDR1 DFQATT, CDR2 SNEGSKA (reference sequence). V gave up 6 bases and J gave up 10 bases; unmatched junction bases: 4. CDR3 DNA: TGCAGTGCAGACAGGGGGGACTCACCCCTCCACTTT. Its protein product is CSADRGDSPLHF.

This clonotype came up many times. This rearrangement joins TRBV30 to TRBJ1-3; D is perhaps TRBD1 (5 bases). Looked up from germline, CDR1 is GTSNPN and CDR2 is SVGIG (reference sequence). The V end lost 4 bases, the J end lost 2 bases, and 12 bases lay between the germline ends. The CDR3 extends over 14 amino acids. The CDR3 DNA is TGTGCCTGGACCCCTGGGGGGGCTGGAAACACCATATATTTT. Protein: CAWTPGGAGNTIYF.

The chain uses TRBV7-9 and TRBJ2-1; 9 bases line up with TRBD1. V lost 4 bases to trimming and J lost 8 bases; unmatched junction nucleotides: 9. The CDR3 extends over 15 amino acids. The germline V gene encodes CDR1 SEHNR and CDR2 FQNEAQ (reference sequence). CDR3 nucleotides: TGTGCCAGCAGCTCCCCTGGACAGGGGTCCCATGAGCAGTTCTTC. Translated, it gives CASSSPGQGSHEQFF.

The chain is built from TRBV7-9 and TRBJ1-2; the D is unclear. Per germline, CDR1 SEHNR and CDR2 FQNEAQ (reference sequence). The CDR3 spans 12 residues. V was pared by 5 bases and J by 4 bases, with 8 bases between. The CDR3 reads CASSREAYGYTF. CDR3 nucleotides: TGTGCCAGCAGCCGCGAAGCCTATGGCTACACCTTC.

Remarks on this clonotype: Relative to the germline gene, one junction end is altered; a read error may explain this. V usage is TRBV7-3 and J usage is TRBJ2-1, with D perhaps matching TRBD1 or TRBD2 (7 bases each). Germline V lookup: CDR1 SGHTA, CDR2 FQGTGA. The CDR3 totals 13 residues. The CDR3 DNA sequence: TGTGCCAGCAGCTTAGCACGGGCAGGGGGGGTGGGCTTC. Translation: CASSLARAGGVGF.

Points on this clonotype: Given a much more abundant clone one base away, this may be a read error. CDR3 bases: TGCGCCAGCAGGAGGGACAGTCCGAACGCCGGGGAGCTGTTTTTT. This codes for CASRRDSPNAGELFF. The chain joins TRBV5-1 to TRBJ2-2, with 7 bases lining up with TRBD1. Germline lookup yields CDR1 SGHRS and CDR2 YFSETQ. The CDR3 totals 15 residues.

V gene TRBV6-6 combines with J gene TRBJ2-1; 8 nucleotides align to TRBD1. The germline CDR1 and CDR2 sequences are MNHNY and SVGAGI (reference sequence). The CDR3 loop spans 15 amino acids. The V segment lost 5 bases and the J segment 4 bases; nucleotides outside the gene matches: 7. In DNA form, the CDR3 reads TGTGCCAGCAGTCTACAGGGGGTAAAGTACAATGAGCAGTTCTTC. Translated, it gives CASSLQGVKYNEQFF.

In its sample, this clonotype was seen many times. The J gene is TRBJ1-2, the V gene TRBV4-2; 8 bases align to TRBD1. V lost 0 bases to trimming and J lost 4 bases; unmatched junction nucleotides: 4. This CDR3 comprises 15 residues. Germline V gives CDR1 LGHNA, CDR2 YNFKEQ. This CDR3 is CASSQDGQGGYGYTF. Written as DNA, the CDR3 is TGTGCCAGCAGCCAAGATGGACAGGGAGGCTATGGCTACACCTTC.

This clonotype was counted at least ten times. The CDR3 spells CASSSADTQYF. As DNA, the CDR3 is TGTGCCAGCAGCTCAGCGGATACGCAGTATTTT. The chain carries TRBV7-8 and TRBJ2-3; no clear D. Germline V gene lookup returns CDR1 SGHVS and CDR2 FQNEAQ. V was trimmed by 4 bases and J by 6 bases, leaving 5 bases between them. The CDR3 contains 11 residues. Looking up the rest from reference TRBV7-8 and TRBJ2-3 gives the full variable domain: GAGVSQSPRYKVAKRGQDVALRCDPISGHVSLFWYQQALGQGPEFLTYFQNEAQLDKSGLPSDRFFAERPEGSVSTLKIQRTQQEDSAVYLCASSSADTQYFGPGTRLTVL.

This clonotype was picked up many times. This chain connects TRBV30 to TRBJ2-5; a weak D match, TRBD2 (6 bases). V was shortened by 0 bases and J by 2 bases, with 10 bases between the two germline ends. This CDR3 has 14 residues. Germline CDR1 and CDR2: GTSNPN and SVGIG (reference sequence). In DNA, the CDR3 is TGTGCCTGGAGTGTACAGGCGGGGCAAGAGACCCAGTACTTC. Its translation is CAWSVQAGQETQYF.

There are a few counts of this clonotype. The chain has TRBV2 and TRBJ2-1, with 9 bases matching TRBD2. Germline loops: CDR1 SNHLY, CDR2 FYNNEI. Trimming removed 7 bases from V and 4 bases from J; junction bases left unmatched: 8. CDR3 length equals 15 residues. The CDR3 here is CASMAGLAGYNEQFF. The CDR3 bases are TGTGCCAGCATGGCTGGGCTAGCGGGATACAATGAGCAGTTCTTC.

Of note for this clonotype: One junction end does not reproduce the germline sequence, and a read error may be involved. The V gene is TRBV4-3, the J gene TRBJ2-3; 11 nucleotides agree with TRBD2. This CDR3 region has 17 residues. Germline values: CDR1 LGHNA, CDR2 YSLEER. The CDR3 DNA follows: TGCGTCAGCAGCCAAGGGACTAGCGGTGCTAGCACAGATACGCAGTATTTT. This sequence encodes CVSSQGTSGASTDTQYF.

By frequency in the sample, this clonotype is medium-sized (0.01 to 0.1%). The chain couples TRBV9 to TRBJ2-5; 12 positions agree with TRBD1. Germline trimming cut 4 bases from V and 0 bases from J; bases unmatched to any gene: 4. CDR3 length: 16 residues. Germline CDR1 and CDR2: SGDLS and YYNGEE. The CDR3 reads CASSPGTGGDQETQYF. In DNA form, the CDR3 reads TGTGCCAGCAGCCCAGGGACAGGGGGCGACCAAGAGACCCAGTACTTC. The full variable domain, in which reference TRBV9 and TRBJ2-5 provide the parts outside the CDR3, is DSGVTQTPKHLITATGQRVTLRCSPRSGDLSVYWYQQSLDQGLQFLIQYYNGEERAKGNILERFSAQQFPDLHSELNLSSLELGDSALYFCASSPGTGGDQETQYFGPGTRLLVL.

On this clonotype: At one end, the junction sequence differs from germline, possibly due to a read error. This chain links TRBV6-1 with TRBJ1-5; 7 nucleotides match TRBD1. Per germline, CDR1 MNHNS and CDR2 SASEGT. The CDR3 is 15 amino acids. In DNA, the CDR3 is TGTGCCAGCAGTCAAGCCCGACAGGGCTATCAGCCCCAGCATTTT. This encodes CASSQARQGYQPQHF.

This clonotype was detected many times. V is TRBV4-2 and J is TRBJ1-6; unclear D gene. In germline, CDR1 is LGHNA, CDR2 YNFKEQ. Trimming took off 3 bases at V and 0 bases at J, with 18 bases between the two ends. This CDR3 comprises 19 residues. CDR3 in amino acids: CASSHKGGPLSSYNSPLHF. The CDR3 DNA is TGTGCCAGCAGCCATAAAGGCGGCCCCCTCAGCTCCTATAATTCACCCCTCCACTTT.

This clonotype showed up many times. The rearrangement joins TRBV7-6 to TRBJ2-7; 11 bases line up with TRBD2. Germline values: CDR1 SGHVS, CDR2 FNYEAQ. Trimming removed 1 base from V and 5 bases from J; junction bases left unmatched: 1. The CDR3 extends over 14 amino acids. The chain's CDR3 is CASSLGGLADEQYF. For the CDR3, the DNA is TGTGCCAGCAGCTTAGGGGGACTAGCGGACGAGCAGTACTTC.

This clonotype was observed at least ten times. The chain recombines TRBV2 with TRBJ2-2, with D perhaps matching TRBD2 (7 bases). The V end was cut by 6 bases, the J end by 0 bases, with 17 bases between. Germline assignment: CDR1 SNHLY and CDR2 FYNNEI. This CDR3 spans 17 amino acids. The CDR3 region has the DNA TGTGCCAGCAGGGCGGGGGCTAGCGTCGCGAACACCGGGGAGCTGTTTTTT. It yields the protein CASRAGASVANTGELFF.